Sequencing of this T cell receptor (beta chain) was carried out in a study of blood T cell repertoires in COVID-19. Measured with immunoSEQ multiplex PCR; TCRdb has only the in-frame clones, and not every one. The sample includes under 250,000 clones, 82% seen only once; the top ten take approximately 3.1%. This clone was observed a single time. V was pared by 0 bases and J by 4 bases, with 15 bases between. CDR3 length: 17 residues. Germline assignment: CDR1 MGHRA and CDR2 YSYEKL. The V gene is TRBV4-1, the J gene TRBJ2-2, with D maybe TRBD1 (5 bases). The sequencing input was PBMCs or T cells enriched from blood (not recorded which). The TCR originated in a woman aged 55-75 years who had recovered from COVID-19. In nucleotides, the CDR3 is TGCGCCAGCAGCCAAGAAGCCCGCAGGGCAGGCACCGGGGAGCTGTTTTTT. Translated: CASSQEARRAGTGELFF.